The 9 T cell receptor beta chains given below trace back to one sample, sequenced in a study of OX40 agonist ivuxolimab in advanced cancers. The table came from immunoSEQ multiplex PCR; TCRdb's copy has only in-frame clones and leaves some out. The sample contains 35,000 to 45,000 clones, about four fifths of which appear only once. The input for sequencing was CD4+ or CD8+ T cells sorted from blood, taken in a trial of the OX40 agonist ivuxolimab. The receptors here all came from an adult with an advanced solid tumor such as melanoma, head and neck, liver or kidney cancer.

The rearrangement links TRBV10-1 to TRBJ2-5; 10 positions match TRBD1. The tail of the sequence fits TRBJ2-7 better, so the J call may be wrong. The CDR3 length is 15 residues. Germline CDR1 reads WNHNN; CDR2 reads SYGVQD (reference sequence). The CDR3 DNA is TGCGCCAGCAGCGCTCGAGGGACAGGGGCCTACGAGCAGTACTTC. Translating it yields CASSARGTGAYEQYF.

The chain employs TRBV27 and TRBJ2-5; TRBD1 might be the D (5 bases). The end of the DNA aligns better with TRBJ2-7, so the J call may be wrong. The CDR3 loop spans 14 amino acids. CDR1 MNHEY and CDR2 SMNVEV come from the germline V gene (reference sequence). In DNA form, the CDR3 reads TGTGCCAGCAGTTTAAGGGGCTCGGCCTACGAGCAGTACTTC. Protein product: CASSLRGSAYEQYF.

The V and J genes are TRBV27 and TRBJ2-3, with 7 positions matching TRBD1. CDR3 size: 16 residues. CDR1 is MNHEY, CDR2 SMNVEV, per germline (reference sequence). V shed 0 bases and J 4 bases; nucleotides not matched to a gene: 7. CDR3 DNA sequence: TGTGCCAGCAGTTTATCCCGACAGGGTTATGCAGATACGCAGTATTTT. Encoded protein: CASSLSRQGYADTQYF.

The rearrangement uses TRBV11-3 and TRBJ2-1, with unresolved D. CDR3 size: 18 residues. V shed 6 bases and J shed 0 bases, with 21 bases lying between them. The germline V gene has CDR1 SGHNT and CDR2 YENEEA. Here the CDR3 reads CASSPIGEHSSSYNEQFF. In DNA form, the CDR3 reads TGTGCCAGCAGTCCGATAGGCGAGCACTCCAGCTCCTACAATGAGCAGTTCTTC.

This rearrangement joins TRBV27 to TRBJ2-7, with 10 bases identical to TRBD2. Germline V gene lookup returns CDR1 MNHEY and CDR2 SMNVEV (reference sequence). The CDR3 runs to 15 residues. V gave up 5 bases and J gave up 6 bases; unmatched junction bases: 10. This CDR3 reads CASSPSTSGMGEQYF. The DNA for the CDR3 is TGTGCCAGCAGTCCGTCTACTAGCGGGATGGGCGAGCAGTACTTC.

The gene calls are TRBV4-1 and TRBJ2-7, with 8 bases that match TRBD2. This CDR3 has 13 residues. Trimming removed 0 bases from V and 6 bases from J; junction bases left unmatched: 1. Germline V CDR1 and CDR2: MGHRA, YSYEKL. The CDR3 here is CASSQESGGEQYF. For the CDR3, the DNA is TGCGCCAGCAGCCAAGAGAGCGGGGGCGAGCAGTACTTC.

By proportion, this clone is medium-sized. This chain uses TRBV11-2 with TRBJ2-1; D is unresolved. This CDR3 region has 12 residues. V gave up 1 base and J gave up 6 bases, with 4 bases separating them. CDR1 is SGHAT and CDR2 is FQNNGV in the germline V gene. CDR3 DNA: TGTGCCAGCAGCTTAGTGCCCAATGAGCAGTTCTTC. Residues: CASSLVPNEQFF.

In this sample, this clone turned up once. The genes are TRBV7-8 and TRBJ1-1; weak D call: TRBD1 (6 bases). Germline V gives CDR1 SGHVS, CDR2 FQNEAQ. V was cut by 0 bases and J by 6 bases, with 11 bases left in between. CDR3 length: 14 amino acids. Here the CDR3 DNA reads TGTGCCAGCAGCTTAGCGGGGGCGGGGCCTGAAGCTTTCTTT. This gives the protein CASSLAGAGPEAFF.

V and J are TRBV13 and TRBJ2-7; TRBD1 matches at 11 bases. The CDR3 length is 15 residues. The V gene end was trimmed by 6 bases and the J gene end by 3 bases; junction bases not matched to a gene: 7. Germline CDR1 reads PRHDT; CDR2 reads FYEKMQ (reference sequence). The CDR3 loop reads CASRSPGQGVYEQYF. The CDR3 nucleotides read TGTGCCAGCAGATCACCGGGACAGGGGGTCTACGAGCAGTACTTC.